The 27 T cell receptor beta chains below all came from one sample that was sequenced in a study of blood T cell repertoires in COVID-19. Sequenced by immunoSEQ multiplex PCR; TCRdb stores in-frame clones only, minus some. The data show about 260,000 clones, with approximately 89% seen just once and roughly 10% held by the top ten. The sequenced sample was peripheral blood. Source of these receptors: a woman aged 70-85 years with COVID-19, enrolled during active disease.

The chain employs TRBV30 and TRBJ1-6; D call uncertain. Trimming pared 0 bases from V and 11 bases from J, leaving 11 bases between. This CDR3 is built from 13 residues. The V gene's germline CDR1 is GTSNPN and CDR2 SVGIG (reference sequence). The CDR3 is CAWSVQLGTPLHF. In nucleotides, the CDR3 is TGTGCCTGGAGTGTACAGTTAGGAACACCCCTCCACTTT.

The J gene is TRBJ2-1, the V gene TRBV4-2; a possible D gene is TRBD2 (6 bases). With 4 bases removed from V and 4 bases from J, the gap between germline ends came to 11 bases. The germline CDR1 and CDR2 sequences are LGHNA and YNFKEQ. CDR3 length equals 14 residues. CDR3 DNA sequence: TGTGCCAGCAGCCCCGGGACTTTATACAATGAGCAGTTCTTC. It encodes CASSPGTLYNEQFF.

This clone was seen once. V is TRBV19 and J is TRBJ1-3; the D is unclear. Germline V gene sequence: CDR1 LNHDA, CDR2 SQIVND (reference sequence). The V gene lost 4 bases and the J gene lost 0 bases, with 22 bases spanning the gap. This CDR3 comprises 19 residues. The CDR3: CASSTHPVRREYSGNTIYF. CDR3 sequence (DNA): TGTGCCAGTAGTACCCACCCAGTCCGACGGGAATACTCTGGAAACACCATATATTTT.

The chain joins TRBV28 to TRBJ2-5; tentative D call: TRBD1 (6 bases). The CDR3 length is 14 residues. Trimming shortened V by 6 bases and J by 5 bases, and 16 bases separated the two germline ends. Germline CDR1 and CDR2: MDHEN and SYDVKM. The CDR3 DNA reads TGTGCCAGCAGGCCGGCTGGGGGCCTGGAGACCCAGTACTTC. It codes for CASRPAGGLETQYF.

This rearrangement joins TRBV5-1 to TRBJ2-5; D may be TRBD1 (6 bases). CDR1 and CDR2 from the germline V gene are SGHRS and YFSETQ. CDR3 size: 14 residues. Trimming took off 6 bases at V and 1 base at J, with 13 bases between the two ends. CDR3 amino acids: CASTRGQSQETQYF. For the CDR3, the DNA is TGCGCCAGCACCCGAGGACAGTCCCAAGAGACCCAGTACTTC.

The chain uses TRBV11-2 and TRBJ1-5; no clear D gene. The V gene lost 4 bases and the J gene lost 3 bases, with 16 bases spanning the gap. This CDR3 spans 16 amino acids. The germline gives CDR1 SGHAT, CDR2 FQNNGV. The CDR3 coding sequence is TGTGCCAGCAGCTCCTTATCTGGGCAGCCCAATCAGCCCCAGCATTTT. This codes for CASSSLSGQPNQPQHF.

V and J are TRBV5-1 and TRBJ1-1; TRBD1 matches 7 bases. Looked up from germline, CDR1 is SGHRS and CDR2 is YFSETQ. CDR3 length: 15 amino acids. The V gene end was trimmed by 3 bases and the J gene end by 6 bases; junction bases not matched to a gene: 11. In DNA, the CDR3 is TGCGCCAGCAGCTGGACGACAGGGCCAGGGGCTGAAGCTTTCTTT. Its protein is CASSWTTGPGAEAFF.

V and J are TRBV18 and TRBJ1-4; weak D call: TRBD1 (6 bases). The germline gives CDR1 KGHSH, CDR2 LQKENI. V was pared by 8 bases and J by 8 bases, with 15 bases between. The CDR3 covers 13 residues. The CDR3 DNA is TGTGCCAGCGCGCGGGGGCGAGAAGAAAAACTGTTTTTT. Its translation: CASARGREEKLFF.

The CDR3 DNA sequence: TGTGCCAGCAGGACTAGCGGGAGGCTCTACGAGCAGTACTTC. Amino acid sequence: CASRTSGRLYEQYF. The chain recombines TRBV28 with TRBJ2-7, with 13 bases identical to TRBD2. The V and J ends lost 6 bases and 3 bases, in that order; junction bases with no gene match: 2. Per germline, CDR1 MDHEN and CDR2 SYDVKM. This CDR3 has 14 residues.

The CDR3 bases are TGTGCCAGTAGTATAACGCAGGGGGTCTGGGAAGCTTTCTTT. Its translation: CASSITQGVWEAFF. The chain couples TRBV19 to TRBJ1-1, with TRBD1 matching over 7 bases. V shed 2 bases and J 8 bases; nucleotides not matched to a gene: 8. CDR3 length equals 14 residues. The V gene's germline CDR1 is LNHDA and CDR2 SQIVND (reference sequence).

A single count supports this clone. The rearrangement uses TRBV7-9 and TRBJ2-3, with TRBD2 identical over 8 bases. The CDR3 runs 16 residues. Germline CDR1 is SEHNR and CDR2 is FQNEAQ (reference sequence). The V and J ends lost 1 base and 3 bases, in that order; junction bases with no gene match: 6. Here the CDR3 reads CASSLGTGGPTDTQYF. In DNA form, the CDR3 reads TGTGCCAGCAGCTTAGGCACGGGAGGGCCAACAGATACGCAGTATTTT.

V is TRBV11-3 and J is TRBJ2-2; the match to TRBD1 covers 12 bases. The V and J ends lost 5 bases and 4 bases, in that order; junction bases with no gene match: 5. The germline gives CDR1 SGHNT, CDR2 YENEEA. The CDR3 spans 16 residues. CDR3 sequence: CASSPPGQGATGELFF. The DNA of the CDR3 is TGTGCCAGCAGCCCCCCGGGACAGGGGGCCACCGGGGAGCTGTTTTTT.

This sequence joins TRBV11-2 and TRBJ1-2; D is uncertain. This CDR3 spans 15 amino acids. The V and J ends lost 0 bases and 2 bases respectively, with 10 bases between them. CDR1 is SGHAT and CDR2 is FQNNGV in the germline V gene. The CDR3 nucleotides read TGTGCCAGCAGCTTAGATCTAGTCCAGAACTATGGCTACACCTTC. Its protein is CASSLDLVQNYGYTF.

V gene TRBV19 combines with J gene TRBJ1-1, with a weak D call TRBD1 (5 bases). V lost 6 bases and J lost 3, with 14 bases in between. The germline gives CDR1 LNHDA, CDR2 SQIVND (reference sequence). The CDR3 covers 14 residues. This chain's CDR3 is CASSRGMRDTEAFF. CDR3 coding DNA: TGTGCCAGTAGCCGGGGGATGAGGGACACTGAAGCTTTCTTT.

CDR3: CASTGTGGLNEKLFF. The CDR3 bases are TGTGCCAGCACAGGGACAGGGGGGCTTAATGAAAAACTGTTTTTT. The genes are TRBV28 and TRBJ1-4; 11 positions match TRBD1. CDR1 and CDR2 (germline): MDHEN, SYDVKM. The V gene end was trimmed by 7 bases and the J gene end by 4 bases; junction bases not matched to a gene: 5. This CDR3 has 15 residues.

This chain links TRBV27 with TRBJ1-2, with 8 nucleotides matching TRBD1. This CDR3 has 16 amino acids. CDR1 and CDR2 (germline): MNHEY, SMNVEV (reference sequence). Unmatched junction bases numbered 17, after V lost 6 bases and J lost 8 bases. The CDR3 sequence: CASRPTGTGSVLGYTF. The DNA of the CDR3 is TGTGCCAGCAGACCGACCGGGACAGGCAGTGTCCTCGGCTACACCTTC.

The rearrangement uses TRBV6-5 and TRBJ2-1; TRBD2 matches 12 bases. Germline assignment: CDR1 MNHEY and CDR2 SVGAGI. The CDR3 consists of 14 residues. With V trimmed by 8 bases and J by 9 bases, 8 bases remained unmatched. This CDR3 reads CASAPASGRVEQFF. The CDR3 DNA sequence: TGTGCCAGCGCACCAGCTAGCGGGAGGGTTGAGCAGTTCTTC.

The chain links TRBV19 to TRBJ2-2; 9 bases align to TRBD1. J gave up 5 bases and V 7 bases, and 8 bases lay outside the gene matches. The germline V gene has CDR1 LNHDA and CDR2 SQIVND (reference sequence). The CDR3 runs 15 residues. CDR3 sequence reads: CASTGTGRRTGELFF. The DNA for the CDR3 is TGTGCCAGTACAGGGACAGGGAGGAGGACCGGGGAGCTGTTTTTT.

This clone has only one observation. The rearrangement links TRBV5-1 to TRBJ1-1; D gene ambiguous. The CDR3 loop spans 15 amino acids. Germline V gene data show CDR1 as SGHRS and CDR2 as YFSETQ. V was cut by 1 base and J by 5 bases, with 15 bases left in between. The CDR3 region is CASSLNPMARTEAFF. CDR3 nucleotide sequence: TGCGCCAGCAGCTTGAATCCAATGGCTAGAACTGAAGCTTTCTTT.

The chain employs TRBV30 and TRBJ1-5, with 9 bases aligning to TRBD1. Germline lookup yields CDR1 GTSNPN and CDR2 SVGIG (reference sequence). The ends lost 4 bases at V and 5 bases at J; junction bases unmatched: 6. The CDR3 extends over 14 amino acids. CDR3 in amino acids: CAWNPGTGHQPQHF. The CDR3 nucleotides are TGTGCCTGGAACCCCGGGACAGGGCATCAGCCCCAGCATTTT.

This chain connects TRBV9 to TRBJ1-2; 11 bases match TRBD1. J lost 3 bases, V lost 1 base, and 8 bases had no gene match. Looked up from germline, CDR1 is SGDLS and CDR2 is YYNGEE. CDR3 length equals 17 residues. CDR3 amino acids: CASSVLRTGGIDYGYTF. CDR3 DNA: TGTGCCAGCAGCGTACTCAGGACAGGGGGCATTGACTATGGCTACACCTTC.

This rearrangement joins TRBV15 to TRBJ1-1; D gene unclear. Germline V gives CDR1 LNHNV, CDR2 YYDKDF (reference sequence). This CDR3 contains 13 residues. The ends were cut back, 3 bases at V and 5 bases at J, with 10 bases in the middle. CDR3 sequence reads: CATSSRQATEAFF. CDR3 DNA sequence: TGTGCCACCAGCAGTCGCCAGGCAACTGAAGCTTTCTTT.

This sequence joins TRBV2 and TRBJ1-2; D ambiguous. V was clipped by 6 bases and J by 3 bases, with 8 bases between them. Looked up from germline, CDR1 is SNHLY and CDR2 is FYNNEI. The CDR3 is made up of 12 amino acids. CDR3 amino acids: CASSQVDYGYTF. CDR3 bases: TGTGCCAGCAGCCAGGTTGACTATGGCTACACCTTC. Looking up the rest from reference TRBV2 and TRBJ1-2 gives the full variable domain: EPEVTQTPSHQVTQMGQEVILRCVPISNHLYFYWYRQILGQKVEFLVSFYNNEISEKSEIFDDQFSVERPDGSNFTLKIRSTKLEDSAMYFCASSQVDYGYTFGSGTRLTVV.

CDR3: CAWSRQGVYEQYF. The CDR3 bases are TGTGCCTGGAGCAGACAGGGAGTCTACGAGCAGTACTTC. The chain carries TRBV30 and TRBJ2-7; TRBD1 agrees at 7 bases. Germline V lookup: CDR1 GTSNPN, CDR2 SVGIG (reference sequence). This CDR3 contains 13 residues. Germline trimming cut 3 bases from V and 3 bases from J; bases unmatched to any gene: 5.

The V call is TRBV27, the J call TRBJ1-5; D is possibly TRBD1 (5 bases). There are 12 residues in the CDR3. Germline V CDR1 and CDR2: MNHEY, SMNVEV (reference sequence). The ends were cut back, 8 bases at V and 7 bases at J, with 12 bases in the middle. The CDR3 spells CASGREEQPQHF. CDR3 coding DNA: TGTGCCAGCGGCAGGGAGGAGCAGCCCCAGCATTTT.

The chain has TRBV21-1 and TRBJ1-4; the D call TRBD1 from the table was never checked on the DNA. TRBV21-1 is reported as a pseudogene. CDR3 length equals 17 residues. The CDR3: CASSPRRDRGRNEKLFF. The CDR3, as DNA: TGTGCCAGCAGCCCCCGCCGGGACAGGGGACGAAATGAAAAACTGTTTTTT.

V and J are TRBV6-5 and TRBJ1-5; perhaps TRBD1 as D (5 bases). The CDR3 spans 14 residues. V was trimmed by 5 bases and J by 2 bases, leaving 10 bases between them. Germline CDR1 is MNHEY and CDR2 is SVGAGI. CDR3 protein: CASSPQGGNQPQHF. For the CDR3, the DNA is TGTGCCAGCAGTCCGCAGGGTGGCAATCAGCCCCAGCATTTT.